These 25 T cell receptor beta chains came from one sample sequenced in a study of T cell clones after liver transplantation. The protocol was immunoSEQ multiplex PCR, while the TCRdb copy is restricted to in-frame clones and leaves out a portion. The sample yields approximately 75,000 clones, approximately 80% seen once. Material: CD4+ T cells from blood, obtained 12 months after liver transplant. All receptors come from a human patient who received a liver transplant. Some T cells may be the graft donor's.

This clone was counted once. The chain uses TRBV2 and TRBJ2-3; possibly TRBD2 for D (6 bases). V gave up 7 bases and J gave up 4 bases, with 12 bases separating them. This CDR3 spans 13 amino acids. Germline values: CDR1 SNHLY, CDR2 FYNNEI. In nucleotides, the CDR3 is TGTGCCAGCACGGCGGGATTCTCAGATACGCAGTATTTT. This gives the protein CASTAGFSDTQYF. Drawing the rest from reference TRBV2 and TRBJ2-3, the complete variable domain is EPEVTQTPSHQVTQMGQEVILRCVPISNHLYFYWYRQILGQKVEFLVSFYNNEISEKSEIFDDQFSVERPDGSNFTLKIRSTKLEDSAMYFCASTAGFSDTQYFGPGTRLTVL.

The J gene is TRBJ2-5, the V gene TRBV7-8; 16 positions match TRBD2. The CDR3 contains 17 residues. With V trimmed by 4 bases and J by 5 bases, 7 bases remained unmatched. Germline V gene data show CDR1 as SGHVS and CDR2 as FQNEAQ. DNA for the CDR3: TGTGCCAGCAGCTCGCCGGGACTAGCGGGAGGGCAGGAGACCCAGTACTTC. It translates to CASSSPGLAGGQETQYF. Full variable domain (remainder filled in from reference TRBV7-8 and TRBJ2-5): GAGVSQSPRYKVAKRGQDVALRCDPISGHVSLFWYQQALGQGPEFLTYFQNEAQLDKSGLPSDRFFAERPEGSVSTLKIQRTQQEDSAVYLCASSSPGLAGGQETQYFGPGTRLLVL.

CDR3 nucleotide sequence: TGTGCCAGCAACGGACAGGGAGGAGGCTACGAGCAGTACTTC. It encodes CASNGQGGGYEQYF. The chain employs TRBV2 and TRBJ2-7, with 8 nucleotides matching TRBD1. Germline V gene sequence: CDR1 SNHLY, CDR2 FYNNEI. This CDR3 comprises 14 residues. Trimming cost V 7 bases and J 3 bases; bases outside gene matches: 8.

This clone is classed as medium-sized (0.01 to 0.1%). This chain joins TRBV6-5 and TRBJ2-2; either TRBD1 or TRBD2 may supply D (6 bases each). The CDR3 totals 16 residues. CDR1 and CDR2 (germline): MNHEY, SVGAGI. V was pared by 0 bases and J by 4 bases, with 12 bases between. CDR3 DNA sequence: TGTGCCAGCAGTTACTCGAACGGGGGCCCCACCGGGGAGCTGTTTTTT. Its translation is CASSYSNGGPTGELFF.

CDR3 in amino acids: CASSPLRQYSYEQYF. CDR3 DNA sequence: TGTGCCAGCAGTCCATTAAGACAGTATTCCTACGAGCAGTACTTC. The chain carries TRBV27 and TRBJ2-7; a weak D match, TRBD1 (5 bases). This CDR3 is 15 amino acids long. Germline assignment: CDR1 MNHEY and CDR2 SMNVEV (reference sequence). V lost 5 bases and J lost 1, with 15 bases in between.

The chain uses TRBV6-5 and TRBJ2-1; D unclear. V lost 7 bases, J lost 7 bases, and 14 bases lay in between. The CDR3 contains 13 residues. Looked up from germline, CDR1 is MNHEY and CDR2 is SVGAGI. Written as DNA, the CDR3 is TGTGCCAGCAAACCTGAAATGGGTAATGAGCAGTTCTTC. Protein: CASKPEMGNEQFF.

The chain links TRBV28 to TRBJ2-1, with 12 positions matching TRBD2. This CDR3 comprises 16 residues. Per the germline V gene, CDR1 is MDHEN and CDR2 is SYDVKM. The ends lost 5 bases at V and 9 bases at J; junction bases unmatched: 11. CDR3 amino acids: CASSPTSGRRVSEQFF. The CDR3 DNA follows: TGTGCCAGCAGTCCGACTAGCGGGAGAAGGGTGAGTGAGCAGTTCTTC.

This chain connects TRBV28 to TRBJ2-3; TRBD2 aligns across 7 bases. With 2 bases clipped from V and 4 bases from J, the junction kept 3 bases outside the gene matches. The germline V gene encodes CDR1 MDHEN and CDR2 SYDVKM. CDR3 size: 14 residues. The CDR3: CASSLGGSPDTQYF. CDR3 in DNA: TGTGCCAGCAGTTTAGGCGGGAGCCCAGATACGCAGTATTTT.

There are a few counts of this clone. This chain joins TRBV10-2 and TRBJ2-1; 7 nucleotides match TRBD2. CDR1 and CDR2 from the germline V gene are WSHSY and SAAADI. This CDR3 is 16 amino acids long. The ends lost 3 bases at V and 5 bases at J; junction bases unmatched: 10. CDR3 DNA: TGCGCCAGCAGTGACCCTAGCGGACCCACTCACAATGAGCAGTTCTTC. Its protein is CASSDPSGPTHNEQFF.

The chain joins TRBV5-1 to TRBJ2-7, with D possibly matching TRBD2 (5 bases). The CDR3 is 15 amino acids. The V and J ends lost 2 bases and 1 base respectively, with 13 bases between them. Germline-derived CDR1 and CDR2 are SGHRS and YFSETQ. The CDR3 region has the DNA TGCGCCAGCAGCTTTGGGAGCCCGCCTTCCTACGAGCAGTACTTC. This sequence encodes CASSFGSPPSYEQYF.

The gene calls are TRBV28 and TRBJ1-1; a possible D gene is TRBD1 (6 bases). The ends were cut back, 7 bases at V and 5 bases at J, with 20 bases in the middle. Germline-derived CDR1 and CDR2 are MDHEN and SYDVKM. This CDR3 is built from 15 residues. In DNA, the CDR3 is TGTGCCAGCATCAAGGCGCTACAGGGCATGACTGAAGCTTTCTTT. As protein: CASIKALQGMTEAFF.

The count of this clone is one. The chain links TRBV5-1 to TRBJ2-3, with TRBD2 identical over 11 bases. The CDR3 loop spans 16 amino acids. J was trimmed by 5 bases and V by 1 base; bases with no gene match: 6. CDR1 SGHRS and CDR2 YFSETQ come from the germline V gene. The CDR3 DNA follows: TGCGCCAGCAGCTTGCAGGTAGCGGGAGGGGGAGATACGCAGTATTTT. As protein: CASSLQVAGGGDTQYF.

The CDR3 DNA reads as TGTGCCAGTAGTATCGAAATGGACACCGGGGAGCTGTTTTTT. Amino acids: CASSIEMDTGELFF. The V gene is TRBV19, the J gene TRBJ2-2, with D hard to call. The germline gives CDR1 LNHDA, CDR2 SQIVND (reference sequence). Trimming shortened V by 3 bases and J by 3 bases, and 8 bases separated the two germline ends. The length of the CDR3 is 14 residues.

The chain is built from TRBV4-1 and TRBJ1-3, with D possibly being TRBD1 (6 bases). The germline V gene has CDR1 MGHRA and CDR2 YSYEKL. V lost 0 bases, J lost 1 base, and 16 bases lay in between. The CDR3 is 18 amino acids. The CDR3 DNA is TGCGCCAGCAGCCAAGATTTAGGACAGCAAAGATCTGGAAACACCATATATTTT. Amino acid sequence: CASSQDLGQQRSGNTIYF.

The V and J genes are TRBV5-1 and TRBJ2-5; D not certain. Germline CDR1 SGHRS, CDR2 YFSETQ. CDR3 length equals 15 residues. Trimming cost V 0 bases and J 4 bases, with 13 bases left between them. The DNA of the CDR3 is TGCGCCAGCAGCTTGGGCGGATACCCCGCAGAGACCCAGTACTTC. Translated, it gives CASSLGGYPAETQYF.

The chain's CDR3 is CASSPMSDSNTEAFF. The CDR3 nucleotides read TGTGCCAGCTCACCCATGTCCGACAGTAACACTGAAGCTTTCTTT. V and J are TRBV18 and TRBJ1-1; a weak D match, TRBD1 (5 bases). The CDR3 is 15 amino acids. Per germline, CDR1 KGHSH and CDR2 LQKENI. With 3 bases removed from V and 2 bases from J, the gap between germline ends came to 13 bases.

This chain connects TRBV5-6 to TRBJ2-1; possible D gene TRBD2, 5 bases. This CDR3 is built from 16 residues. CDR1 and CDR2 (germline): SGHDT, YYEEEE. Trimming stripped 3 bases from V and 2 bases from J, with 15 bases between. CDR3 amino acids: CASSSLGAEAYNEQFF. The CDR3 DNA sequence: TGTGCCAGCAGCTCTCTTGGAGCGGAGGCCTACAATGAGCAGTTCTTC.

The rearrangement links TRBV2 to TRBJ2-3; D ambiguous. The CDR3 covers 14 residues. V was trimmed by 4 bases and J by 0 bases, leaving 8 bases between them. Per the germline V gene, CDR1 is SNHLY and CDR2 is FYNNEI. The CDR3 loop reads CASSVGMSTDTQYF. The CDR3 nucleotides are TGTGCCAGCAGTGTTGGGATGAGCACAGATACGCAGTATTTT.

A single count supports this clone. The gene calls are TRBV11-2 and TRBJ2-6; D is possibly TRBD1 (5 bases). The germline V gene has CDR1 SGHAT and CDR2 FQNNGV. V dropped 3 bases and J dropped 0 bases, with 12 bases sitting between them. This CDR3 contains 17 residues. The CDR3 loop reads CASSLTAHLSGANVLTF. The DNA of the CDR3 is TGTGCCAGCAGCTTGACAGCCCACCTCTCTGGGGCCAACGTCCTGACTTTC.

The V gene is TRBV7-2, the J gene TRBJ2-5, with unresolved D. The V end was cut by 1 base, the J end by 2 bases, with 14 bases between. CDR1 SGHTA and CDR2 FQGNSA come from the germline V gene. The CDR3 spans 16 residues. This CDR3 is CASSLGSRWSQETQYF. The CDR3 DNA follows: TGTGCCAGCAGCTTAGGTTCGCGTTGGTCGCAAGAGACCCAGTACTTC.

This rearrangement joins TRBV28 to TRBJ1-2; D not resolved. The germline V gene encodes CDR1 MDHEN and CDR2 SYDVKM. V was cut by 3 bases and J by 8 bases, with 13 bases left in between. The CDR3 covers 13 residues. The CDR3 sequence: CASSLIRMGGYTF. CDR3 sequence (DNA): TGTGCCAGCAGTTTGATAAGGATGGGCGGCTACACCTTC.

DNA of the CDR3: TGTGCCAGCACTAGGGACAGGGGCTCCTACGAGCAGTACTTC. Residues: CASTRDRGSYEQYF. V and J are TRBV27 and TRBJ2-7; 10 bases line up with TRBD1. The CDR3 is 14 residues long. V was pared by 7 bases and J by 0 bases, with 3 bases of the junction left unmatched. Germline V gives CDR1 MNHEY, CDR2 SMNVEV (reference sequence).

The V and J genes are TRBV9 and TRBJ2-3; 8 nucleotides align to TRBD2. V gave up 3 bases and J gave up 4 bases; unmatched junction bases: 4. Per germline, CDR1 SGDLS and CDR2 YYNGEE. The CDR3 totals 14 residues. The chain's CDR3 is CASSAPAGADTQYF. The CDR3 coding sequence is TGTGCCAGCAGCGCTCCAGCGGGAGCAGATACGCAGTATTTT.

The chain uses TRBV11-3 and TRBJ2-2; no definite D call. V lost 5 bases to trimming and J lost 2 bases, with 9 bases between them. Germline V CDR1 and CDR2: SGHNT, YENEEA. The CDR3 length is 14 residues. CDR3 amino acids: CASSPGPNTGELFF. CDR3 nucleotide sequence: TGTGCCAGCAGCCCCGGGCCTAACACCGGGGAGCTGTTTTTT.

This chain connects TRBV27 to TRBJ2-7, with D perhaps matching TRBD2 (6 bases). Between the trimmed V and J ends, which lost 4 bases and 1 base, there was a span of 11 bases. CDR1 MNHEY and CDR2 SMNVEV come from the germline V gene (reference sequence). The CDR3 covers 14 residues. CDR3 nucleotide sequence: TGTGCCAGCAGTTCGAACGGAGGGTCCTACGAGCAGTACTTC. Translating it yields CASSSNGGSYEQYF.